This T cell receptor beta chain came from a study of blood T cell repertoires in COVID-19. Study-level information: Acute-phase and convalescent COVID-19 samples originated in the United States, Italy and Spain. The cDNA or gDNA used as material had been derived from T cells, B-cell-depleted T cells, or PBMCs.

Looked up from germline, CDR1 is MGHRA and CDR2 is YSYEKL. V lost 2 bases, J lost 6 bases, and 6 bases stayed unmatched. The CDR3 is 16 amino acids. In the authors' methods: Nucleated cell number was recorded as an estimate derived from reference gene primer amplification. Sequencing used immunoSEQ multiplex PCR; TCRdb keeps in-frame clones, though not all of them. The V and J calls and the clone size are those of that table, but D and trimming were determined from the DNA. Of around 80,000 clones listed, around 87% are singletons. What was sequenced was peripheral blood. The TCR comes from a man at least 80 years old with active or convalescent COVID-19. The J gene is TRBJ1-5, the V gene TRBV4-1, with 11 bases aligning to TRBD1. This CDR3 reads CASSQRRDRGSQPQHF. CDR3 DNA: TGCGCCAGCAGCCAAAGACGGGACAGGGGGTCTCAGCCCCAGCATTTT.